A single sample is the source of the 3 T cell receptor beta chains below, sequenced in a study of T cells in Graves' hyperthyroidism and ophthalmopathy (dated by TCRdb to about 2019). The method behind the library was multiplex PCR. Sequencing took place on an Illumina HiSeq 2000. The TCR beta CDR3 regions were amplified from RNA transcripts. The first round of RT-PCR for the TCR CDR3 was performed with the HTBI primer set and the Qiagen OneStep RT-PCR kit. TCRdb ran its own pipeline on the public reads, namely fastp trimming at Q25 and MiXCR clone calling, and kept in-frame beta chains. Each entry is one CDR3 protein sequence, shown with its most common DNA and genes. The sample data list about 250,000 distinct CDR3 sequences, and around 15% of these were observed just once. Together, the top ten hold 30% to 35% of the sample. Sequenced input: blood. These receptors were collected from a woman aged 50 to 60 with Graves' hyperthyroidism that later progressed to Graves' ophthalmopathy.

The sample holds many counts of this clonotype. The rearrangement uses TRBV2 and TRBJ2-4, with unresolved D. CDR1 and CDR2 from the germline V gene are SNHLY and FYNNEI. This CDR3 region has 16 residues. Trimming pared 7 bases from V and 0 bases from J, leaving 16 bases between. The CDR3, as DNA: TGTGCCAGCAAGGGAAGGCTGCAGCTAGCCAAAAACATTCAGTACTTC. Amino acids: CASKGRLQLAKNIQYF.

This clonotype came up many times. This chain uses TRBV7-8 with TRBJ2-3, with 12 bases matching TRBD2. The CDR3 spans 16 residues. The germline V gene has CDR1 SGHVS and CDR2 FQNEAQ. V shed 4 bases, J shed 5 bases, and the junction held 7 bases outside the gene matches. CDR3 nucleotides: TGTGCCAGCAGCTCCCCCCGACTAGCGGGAGAAGATACGCAGTATTTT. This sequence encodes CASSSPRLAGEDTQYF.

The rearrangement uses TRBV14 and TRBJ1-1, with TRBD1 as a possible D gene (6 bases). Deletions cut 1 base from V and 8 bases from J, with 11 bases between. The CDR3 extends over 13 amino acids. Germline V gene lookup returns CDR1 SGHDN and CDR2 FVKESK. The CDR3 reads CASSQGPGAEAFF. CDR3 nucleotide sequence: TGTGCCAGCAGCCAAGGCCCGGGGGCGGAAGCTTTCTTT.